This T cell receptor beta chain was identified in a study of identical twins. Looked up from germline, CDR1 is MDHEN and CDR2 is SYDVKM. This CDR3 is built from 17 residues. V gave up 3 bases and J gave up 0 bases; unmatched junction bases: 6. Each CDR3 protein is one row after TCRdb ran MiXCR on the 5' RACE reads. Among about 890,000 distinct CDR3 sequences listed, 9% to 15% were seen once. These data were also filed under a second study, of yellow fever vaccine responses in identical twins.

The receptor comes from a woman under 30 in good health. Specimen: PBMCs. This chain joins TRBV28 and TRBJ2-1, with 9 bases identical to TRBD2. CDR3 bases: TGTGCCAGCAGTTTGGCAGCGGGAGGACACTCCTACAATGAGCAGTTCTTC. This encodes CASSLAAGGHSYNEQFF.